This TCR beta chain was identified in a study of cytomegalovirus exposure and HLA in healthy donors. Across the study: Of some 410 genotyped donors, roughly 81% grouped in the Caucasian-associated ancestry cluster. Findings and caveats of the study: Using a false discovery rate of 0.05, a later analysis showed that about 16,000 TCR beta sequences were associated with HLA alleles.

PCR involved 60 Vbeta and 13 Jbeta primers. Profiling relied on immunoSEQ multiplex PCR, and the TCRdb table lists in-frame clones only, not all of them. The sample holds about 160,000 clones, about 75% seen once. With respect to this clone: Its specificity is not known.

This CDR3 has 14 amino acids. Germline lookup yields CDR1 LNHNV and CDR2 YYDKDF (reference sequence). The V and J ends lost 1 base and 4 bases, in that order; junction bases with no gene match: 1. This chain joins TRBV15 and TRBJ1-1, with TRBD1 matching 9 bases. The sequenced sample consisted of PBMCs. The sequence derives from a female donor in good health and CMV-seronegative. CDR3: CATSRAGQGTEAFF. DNA of the CDR3: TGTGCCACCAGCAGAGCGGGACAGGGCACTGAAGCTTTCTTT. Based on the CDR3 plus reference TRBV15 and TRBJ1-1, the full variable domain is DAMVIQNPRYQVTQFGKPVTLSCSQTLNHNVMYWYQQKSSQAPKLLFHYYDKDFNNEADTPDNFQSRRPNTSFCFLDIRSPGLGDTAMYLCATSRAGQGTEAFFGQGTRLTVV.